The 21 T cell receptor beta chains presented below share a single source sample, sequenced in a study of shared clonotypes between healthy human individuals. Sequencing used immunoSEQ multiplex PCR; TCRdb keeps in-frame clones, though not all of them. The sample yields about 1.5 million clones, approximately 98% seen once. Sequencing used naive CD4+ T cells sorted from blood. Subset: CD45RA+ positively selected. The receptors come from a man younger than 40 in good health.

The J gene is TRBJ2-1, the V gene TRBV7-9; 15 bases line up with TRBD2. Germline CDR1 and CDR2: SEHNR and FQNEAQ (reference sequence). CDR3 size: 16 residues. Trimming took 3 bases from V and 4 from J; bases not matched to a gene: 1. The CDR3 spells CASSFGTSGRYNEQFF. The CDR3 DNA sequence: TGTGCCAGCAGCTTCGGGACTAGCGGGAGGTACAATGAGCAGTTCTTC.

CDR3 loop: CASSSVLAGGNYGYTF. CDR3 sequence (DNA): TGTGCCAGCAGTTCGGTCCTTGCGGGGGGAAACTATGGCTACACCTTC. The chain has TRBV28 and TRBJ1-2, with D possibly matching TRBD1 (5 bases). The V end was cut by 4 bases, the J end by 2 bases, with 17 bases between. In germline, CDR1 is MDHEN, CDR2 SYDVKM. The CDR3 contains 16 residues.

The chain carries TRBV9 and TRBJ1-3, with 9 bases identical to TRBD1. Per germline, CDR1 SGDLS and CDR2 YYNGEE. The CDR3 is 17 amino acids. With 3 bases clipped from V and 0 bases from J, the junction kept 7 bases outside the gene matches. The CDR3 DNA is TGTGCCAGCAGCGCCGGGACAGGGTTAGGCTCTGGAAACACCATATATTTT. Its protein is CASSAGTGLGSGNTIYF.

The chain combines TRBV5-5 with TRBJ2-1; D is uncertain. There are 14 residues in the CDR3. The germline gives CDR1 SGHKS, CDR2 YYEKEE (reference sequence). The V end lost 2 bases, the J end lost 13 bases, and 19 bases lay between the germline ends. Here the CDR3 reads CASSFAALPAIQFF. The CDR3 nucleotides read TGTGCCAGCAGCTTTGCAGCCTTGCCGGCAATCCAGTTCTTC.

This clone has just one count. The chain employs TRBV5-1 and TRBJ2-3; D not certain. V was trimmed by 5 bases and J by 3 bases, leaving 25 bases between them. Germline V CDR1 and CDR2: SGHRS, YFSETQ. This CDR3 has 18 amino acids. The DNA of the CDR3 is TGCGCCAGCAGTAGTGTGGGAATTCATCCGCTATATACAGATACGCAGTATTTT. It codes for CASSSVGIHPLYTDTQYF.

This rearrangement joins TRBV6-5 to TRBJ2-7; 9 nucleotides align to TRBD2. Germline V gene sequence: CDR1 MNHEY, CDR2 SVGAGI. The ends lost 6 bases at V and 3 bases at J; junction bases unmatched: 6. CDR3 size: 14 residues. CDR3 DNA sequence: TGTGCCAGCAGACCGGGACTAGCCTACTACGAGCAGTACTTC. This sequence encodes CASRPGLAYYEQYF.

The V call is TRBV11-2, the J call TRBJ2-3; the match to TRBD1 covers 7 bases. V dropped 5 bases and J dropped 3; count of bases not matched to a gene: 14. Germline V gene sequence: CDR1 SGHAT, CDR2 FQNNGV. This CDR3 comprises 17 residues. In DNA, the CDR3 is TGTGCCAGCAGCCCAGGGGTTGAAGGGGGCCAAACAGATACGCAGTATTTT. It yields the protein CASSPGVEGGQTDTQYF. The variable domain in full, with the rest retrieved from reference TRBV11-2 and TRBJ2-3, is EAGVAQSPRYKIIEKRQSVAFWCNPISGHATLYWYQQILGQGPKLLIQFQNNGVVDDSQLPKDRFSAERLKGVDSTLKIQPAKLEDSAVYLCASSPGVEGGQTDTQYFGPGTRLTVL.

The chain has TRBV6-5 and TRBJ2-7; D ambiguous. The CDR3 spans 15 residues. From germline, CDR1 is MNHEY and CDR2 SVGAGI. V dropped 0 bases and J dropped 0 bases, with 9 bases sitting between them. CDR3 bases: TGTGCCAGCAGTTACTCGAAATTTGTCTCCTACGAGCAGTACTTC. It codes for CASSYSKFVSYEQYF.

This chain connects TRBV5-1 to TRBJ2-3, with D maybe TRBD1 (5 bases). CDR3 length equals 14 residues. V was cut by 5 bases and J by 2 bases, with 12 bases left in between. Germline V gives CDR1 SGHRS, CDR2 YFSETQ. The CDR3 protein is CASSPQGVTDTQYF. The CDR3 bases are TGCGCCAGCAGTCCTCAAGGGGTCACAGATACGCAGTATTTT.

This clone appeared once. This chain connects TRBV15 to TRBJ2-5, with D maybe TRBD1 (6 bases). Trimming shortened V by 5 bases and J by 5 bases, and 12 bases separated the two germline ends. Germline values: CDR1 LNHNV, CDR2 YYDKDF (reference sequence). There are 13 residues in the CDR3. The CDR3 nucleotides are TGTGCCACCAGCCCGGACAGACGGGAGACCCAGTACTTC. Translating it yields CATSPDRRETQYF.

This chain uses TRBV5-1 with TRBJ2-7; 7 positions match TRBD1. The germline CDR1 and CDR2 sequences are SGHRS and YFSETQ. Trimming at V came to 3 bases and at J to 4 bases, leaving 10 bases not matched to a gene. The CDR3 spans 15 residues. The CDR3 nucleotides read TGCGCCAGCAGCTCTATTTCGGACAGGAATTACGAGCAGTACTTC. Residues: CASSSISDRNYEQYF. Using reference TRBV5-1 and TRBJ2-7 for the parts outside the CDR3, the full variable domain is KAGVTQTPRYLIKTRGQQVTLSCSPISGHRSVSWYQQTPGQGLQFLFEYFSETQRNKGNFPGRFSGRQFSNSRSEMNVSTLELGDSALYLCASSSISDRNYEQYFGPGTRLTVT.

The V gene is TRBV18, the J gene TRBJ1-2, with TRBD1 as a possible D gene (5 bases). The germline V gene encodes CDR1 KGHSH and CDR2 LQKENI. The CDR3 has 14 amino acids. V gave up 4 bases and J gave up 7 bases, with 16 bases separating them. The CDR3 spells CASSHSGAIGGYTF. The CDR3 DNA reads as TGTGCCAGCTCACACTCCGGGGCCATCGGTGGCTACACCTTC.

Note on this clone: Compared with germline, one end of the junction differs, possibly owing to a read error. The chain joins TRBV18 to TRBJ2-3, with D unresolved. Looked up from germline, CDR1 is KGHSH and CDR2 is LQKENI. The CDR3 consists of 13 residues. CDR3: CASSPGVQDQLWF. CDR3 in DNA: TGTGCCAGCTCACCAGGGGTCCAAGATCAACTCTGGTTT.

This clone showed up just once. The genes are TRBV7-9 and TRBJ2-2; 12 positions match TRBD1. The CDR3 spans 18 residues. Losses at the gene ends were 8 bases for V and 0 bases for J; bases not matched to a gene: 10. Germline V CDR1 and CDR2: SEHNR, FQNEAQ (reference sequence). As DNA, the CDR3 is TGTGCCAGCCGGGACAGGGGGCCCAATCCGTCGAACACCGGGGAGCTGTTTTTT. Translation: CASRDRGPNPSNTGELFF. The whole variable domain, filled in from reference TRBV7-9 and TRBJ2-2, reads DTGVSQNPRHKITKRGQNVTFRCDPISEHNRLYWYRQTLGQGPEFLTYFQNEAQLEKSRLLSDRFSAERPKGSFSTLEIQRTEQGDSAMYLCASRDRGPNPSNTGELFFGEGSRLTVL.

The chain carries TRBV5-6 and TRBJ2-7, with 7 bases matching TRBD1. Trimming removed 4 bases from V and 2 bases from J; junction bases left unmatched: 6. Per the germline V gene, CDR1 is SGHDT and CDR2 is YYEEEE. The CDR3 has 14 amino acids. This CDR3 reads CASSVRGLPYEQYF. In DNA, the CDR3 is TGTGCCAGCAGCGTCAGGGGGTTGCCCTACGAGCAGTACTTC.

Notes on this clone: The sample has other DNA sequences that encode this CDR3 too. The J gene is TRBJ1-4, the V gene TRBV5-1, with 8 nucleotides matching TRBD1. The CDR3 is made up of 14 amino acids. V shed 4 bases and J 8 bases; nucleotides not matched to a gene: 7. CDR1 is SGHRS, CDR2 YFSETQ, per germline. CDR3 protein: CASSLGQGGEKLFF. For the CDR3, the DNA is TGCGCCAGCAGCCTTGGACAGGGTGGAGAAAAACTGTTTTTT. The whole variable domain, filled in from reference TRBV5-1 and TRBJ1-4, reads KAGVTQTPRYLIKTRGQQVTLSCSPISGHRSVSWYQQTPGQGLQFLFEYFSETQRNKGNFPGRFSGRQFSNSRSEMNVSTLELGDSALYLCASSLGQGGEKLFFGSGTQLSVL.

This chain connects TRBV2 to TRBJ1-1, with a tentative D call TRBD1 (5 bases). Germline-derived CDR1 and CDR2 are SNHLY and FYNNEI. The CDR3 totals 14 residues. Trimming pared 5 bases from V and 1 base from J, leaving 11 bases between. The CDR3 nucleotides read TGTGCCAGCAGTACACCGGGGGGGAACACTGAAGCTTTCTTT. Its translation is CASSTPGGNTEAFF.

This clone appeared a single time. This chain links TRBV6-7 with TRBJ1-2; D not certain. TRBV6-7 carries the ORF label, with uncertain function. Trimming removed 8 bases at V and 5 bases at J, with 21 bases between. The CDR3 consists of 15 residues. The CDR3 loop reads CASSPFRGLIYGYTF. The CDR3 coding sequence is TGTGCCAGCTCACCGTTTCGGGGTTTAATATATGGCTACACCTTC.

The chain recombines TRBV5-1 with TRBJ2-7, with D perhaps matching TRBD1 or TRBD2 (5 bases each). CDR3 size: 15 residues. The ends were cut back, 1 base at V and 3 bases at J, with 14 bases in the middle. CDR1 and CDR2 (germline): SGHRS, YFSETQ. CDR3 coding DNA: TGCGCCAGCAGCTTGATGGGGGATAGGGACTACGAGCAGTACTTC. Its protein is CASSLMGDRDYEQYF.

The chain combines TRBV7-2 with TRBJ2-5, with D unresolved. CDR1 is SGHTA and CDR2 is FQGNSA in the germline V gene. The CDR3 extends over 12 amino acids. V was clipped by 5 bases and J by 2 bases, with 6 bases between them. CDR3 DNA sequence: TGTGCCAGCAGCGTAGATCAAGAGACCCAGTACTTC. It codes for CASSVDQETQYF.

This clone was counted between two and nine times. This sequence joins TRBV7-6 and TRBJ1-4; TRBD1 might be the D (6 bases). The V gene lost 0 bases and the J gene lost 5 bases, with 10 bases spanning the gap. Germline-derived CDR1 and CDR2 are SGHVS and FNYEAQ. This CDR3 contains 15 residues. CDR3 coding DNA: TGTGCCAGCAGCTTAGCGCTGGGGGCGAATGAAAAACTGTTTTTT. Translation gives CASSLALGANEKLFF.